This T cell receptor (beta chain) was retrieved from a study of T-cell reconstitution after alpha-beta-depleted transplantation in children. General study results and limits: Alpha-beta T cells present about two months after transplant were reported to originate from several hundred expanded graft clones.

This clonotype was observed a few times. Its target is unknown. This CDR3 comprises 14 residues. Between the trimmed V and J ends, which lost 2 bases and 11 bases, there was a span of 16 bases. Unique molecular identifiers were incorporated into the prepared TCRbeta library. TCRdb called the PCR reads again in MiXCR, with one record for every CDR3 protein. Among about 610,000 distinct CDR3 sequences listed, 27% were seen once. The V gene is TRBV12-3 or TRBV12-4, the J gene TRBJ2-1; a possible D gene is TRBD2 (5 bases). The sequence derives from a boy under three years old with Wiskott-Aldrich syndrome, due to receive a stem cell transplant. Sequencing was performed on PBMCs, taken before TCRalphabeta/CD19-depleted stem cell transplant. This CDR3 reads CASSLSTEGGKQFF. The CDR3 DNA reads as TGTGCCAGCAGTTTAAGCACAGAGGGTGGTAAGCAGTTCTTC.